The rows below give T cell receptor beta chains drawn from one sample of a study of cytomegalovirus exposure and HLA in healthy donors. Assay used: immunoSEQ multiplex PCR; TCRdb lists only in-frame clones, some missing. The table has around 91,000 clones, around nine tenths seen once. The specimen was PBMCs. These receptor sequences come from a young man in good health and CMV-seropositive. Each CDR3 is given with its conserved first and last residue. D genes are given only for firm matches. Size is stated for part of the rows, as once, few or many counts, or as a class when the clone is expanded.

J gene: TRBJ2-6
D gene: NA
clone size: NA
V gene: TRBV28
CDR3 protein: CASSPAGPGANVLTF
CDR3 DNA: TGTGCCAGCAGTCCCGCGGGACCTGGGGCCAACGTCCTGACTTTC

J gene: TRBJ2-1
D gene: NA
clone size: NA
V gene: TRBV9
CDR3 protein: CASSEGLPDNEQFF
CDR3 DNA: TGTGCCAGCAGCGAGGGACTCCCGGACAATGAGCAGTTCTTC

J gene: TRBJ2-1
D gene: NA
clone size: NA
V gene: TRBV7-2
CDR3 protein: CASSLEPFPGLEQFF
CDR3 DNA: TGTGCCAGCAGCTTAGAACCTTTTCCGGGACTCGAGCAGTTCTTC

J gene: TRBJ2-6
D gene: TRBD1
clone size: NA
V gene: TRBV27
CDR3 protein: CASRPEDRAPSGANVLTF
CDR3 DNA: TGTGCCAGCAGGCCGGAGGACAGGGCCCCCTCTGGGGCCAACGTCCTGACTTTC

J gene: TRBJ2-1
D gene: NA
clone size: NA
V gene: TRBV27
CDR3 protein: CASSFLNGSWYRFEQFF
CDR3 DNA: TGTGCCAGCAGTTTTCTGAACGGGAGTTGGTACAGGTTTGAGCAGTTCTTC

J gene: TRBJ2-2
D gene: TRBD2
clone size: NA
V gene: TRBV11-2
CDR3 protein: CASINGLAGNTGELFF
CDR3 DNA: TGTGCCAGCATCAACGGACTAGCGGGGAACACCGGGGAGCTGTTTTTT

J gene: TRBJ2-7
D gene: TRBD2
clone size: NA
V gene: TRBV5-1
CDR3 protein: CASSLGSGGPHEQYF
CDR3 DNA: TGCGCCAGCAGCTTGGGGTCGGGAGGGCCCCACGAGCAGTACTTC

J gene: TRBJ2-7
D gene: NA
clone size: once
V gene: TRBV11-3
CDR3 protein: CASSLGGDAYEQYF
CDR3 DNA: TGTGCCAGCAGCTTAGGAGGCGACGCCTACGAGCAGTACTTC

J gene: TRBJ1-1
D gene: NA
clone size: few
V gene: TRBV10-3
CDR3 protein: CAISDGHMNTEAFF
CDR3 DNA: TGTGCCATCAGTGACGGACACATGAACACTGAAGCTTTCTTT

J gene: TRBJ2-2
D gene: TRBD1
clone size: once
V gene: TRBV5-1
CDR3 protein: CASRPGQGDTGELFF
CDR3 DNA: TGCGCCAGTCGGCCTGGACAGGGTGACACCGGGGAGCTGTTTTTT

J gene: TRBJ2-3
D gene: TRBD2
clone size: NA
V gene: TRBV28
CDR3 protein: CASSGEGSDTQYF
CDR3 DNA: TGTGCCAGCAGTGGGGAGGGGTCAGATACGCAGTATTTT

J gene: TRBJ2-3
D gene: NA
clone size: NA
V gene: TRBV5-6
CDR3 protein: CASSLARPDTQYF
CDR3 DNA: TGTGCCAGCAGCTTGGCGCGGCCAGATACGCAGTATTTT

J gene: TRBJ2-1
D gene: TRBD2
clone size: NA
V gene: TRBV28
CDR3 protein: CASRFPGLGVNEQFF
CDR3 DNA: TGTGCCAGCAGATTTCCGGGACTAGGGGTCAATGAGCAGTTCTTC

J gene: TRBJ2-3
D gene: TRBD2
clone size: NA
V gene: TRBV19
CDR3 protein: CASSIYSSGLPDTQYF
CDR3 DNA: TGTGCCAGTAGTATTTATTCTAGCGGCCTCCCAGATACGCAGTATTTT

J gene: TRBJ1-5
D gene: NA
clone size: NA
V gene: TRBV19
CDR3 protein: CASSIDRQYSNQPQHF
CDR3 DNA: TGTGCCAGTAGTATAGATCGACAGTATAGCAATCAGCCCCAGCATTTT

J gene: TRBJ1-1
D gene: NA
clone size: NA
V gene: TRBV28
CDR3 protein: CASSTPTDRVTEAFF
CDR3 DNA: TGTGCCAGCAGTACCCCGACCGACCGGGTCACTGAAGCTTTCTTT

J gene: TRBJ2-1
D gene: TRBD2
clone size: NA
V gene: TRBV7-8
CDR3 protein: CASSHRKAGGQNEQFF
CDR3 DNA: TGTGCCAGCAGCCATAGAAAAGCGGGAGGGCAGAATGAGCAGTTCTTC

J gene: TRBJ1-2
D gene: TRBD1
clone size: NA
V gene: TRBV5-8
CDR3 protein: CAGTGGDNYGYTF
CDR3 DNA: TGTGCCGGAACAGGGGGGGATAACTATGGCTACACCTTC

J gene: TRBJ2-7
D gene: NA
clone size: NA
V gene: TRBV27
CDR3 protein: CASSPGLAYYEQYF
CDR3 DNA: TGTGCCAGCAGTCCGGGACTGGCCTACTACGAGCAGTACTTC

J gene: TRBJ1-4
D gene: NA
clone size: NA
V gene: TRBV11-2
CDR3 protein: CASSQQGRWNEKLFF
CDR3 DNA: TGTGCCAGCAGCCAACAGGGCCGATGGAATGAAAAACTGTTTTTT

J gene: TRBJ1-4
D gene: NA
clone size: NA
V gene: TRBV5-1
CDR3 protein: CASSKDRSTTNEKLFF
CDR3 DNA: TGCGCCAGCAGCAAAGACAGGTCTACAACTAATGAAAAACTGTTTTTT

J gene: TRBJ2-7
D gene: TRBD1
clone size: NA
V gene: TRBV5-1
CDR3 protein: CASSKTGSEQYF
CDR3 DNA: TGCGCCAGCAGCAAGACAGGGTCCGAGCAGTACTTC

J gene: TRBJ2-2
D gene: NA
clone size: NA
V gene: TRBV5-5
CDR3 protein: CAREMSGFKIHGELFF
CDR3 DNA: TGTGCCAGAGAAATGTCAGGGTTTAAGATTCACGGGGAGCTGTTTTTT

J gene: TRBJ1-2
D gene: NA
clone size: NA
V gene: TRBV6-1
CDR3 protein: CASRTGAQGGYTF
CDR3 DNA: TGTGCCAGCAGAACAGGTGCCCAGGGGGGCTACACCTTC

J gene: TRBJ2-1
D gene: TRBD2
clone size: NA
V gene: TRBV6-6
CDR3 protein: CASSYRTSGRNEQFF
CDR3 DNA: TGTGCCAGCAGTTACCGGACTAGCGGCCGCAATGAGCAGTTCTTC

J gene: TRBJ2-3
D gene: TRBD2
clone size: NA
V gene: TRBV5-1
CDR3 protein: CASSVPGLADTDTQYF
CDR3 DNA: TGCGCCAGCAGCGTTCCGGGACTAGCGGACACAGATACGCAGTATTTT

J gene: TRBJ2-7
D gene: TRBD2
clone size: NA
V gene: TRBV27
CDR3 protein: CASSLAGSYEQYF
CDR3 DNA: TGTGCCAGCAGCTTAGCGGGTTCCTACGAGCAGTACTTC

J gene: TRBJ1-1
D gene: NA
clone size: NA
V gene: TRBV27
CDR3 protein: CASSIGGNTEAFF
CDR3 DNA: TGTGCCAGCAGTATCGGGGGGAACACTGAAGCTTTCTTT

J gene: TRBJ2-1
D gene: NA
clone size: NA
V gene: TRBV28
CDR3 protein: CASSPGVNEQFF
CDR3 DNA: TGTGCCAGCAGCCCCGGGGTGAATGAGCAGTTCTTC

J gene: TRBJ1-2
D gene: TRBD1
clone size: NA
V gene: TRBV6-5
CDR3 protein: CASSYSGQNYTF
CDR3 DNA: TGTGCCAGCAGTTACTCGGGACAGAACTACACCTTC

J gene: TRBJ2-5
D gene: TRBD1
clone size: NA
V gene: TRBV5-1
CDR3 protein: CASSEDRVSAQYF
CDR3 DNA: TGCGCCAGCAGCGAGGACAGGGTGTCGGCCCAGTACTTC

J gene: TRBJ2-7
D gene: TRBD1
clone size: NA
V gene: TRBV5-1
CDR3 protein: CASSLGRDRGYEQYF
CDR3 DNA: TGCGCCAGCAGCTTGGGCCGGGACAGGGGATACGAGCAGTACTTC

J gene: TRBJ2-3
D gene: NA
clone size: once
V gene: TRBV9
CDR3 protein: CASSGPGTSTDTQYF
CDR3 DNA: TGTGCCAGCAGTGGACCCGGGACAAGCACAGATACGCAGTATTTT

J gene: TRBJ2-3
D gene: TRBD1
clone size: NA
V gene: TRBV5-4
CDR3 protein: CASSSPGQGTTDTQYF
CDR3 DNA: TGTGCCAGCAGCAGCCCGGGACAGGGAACCACAGATACGCAGTATTTT

J gene: TRBJ1-3
D gene: NA
clone size: NA
V gene: TRBV28
CDR3 protein: CASSSFGNTIYF
CDR3 DNA: TGTGCCAGCAGTTCATTTGGAAACACCATATATTTT

J gene: TRBJ2-3
D gene: TRBD1
clone size: once
V gene: TRBV5-1
CDR3 protein: CASSSRTGAPDTQYF
CDR3 DNA: TGCGCCAGCAGCTCGCGGACAGGGGCCCCAGATACGCAGTATTTT

J gene: TRBJ2-7
D gene: NA
clone size: NA
V gene: TRBV30
CDR3 protein: CASINTGYEQYF
CDR3 DNA: TGTGCCTCGATAAATACAGGGTACGAGCAGTACTTC

J gene: TRBJ1-5
D gene: NA
clone size: NA
V gene: TRBV19
CDR3 protein: CASSLYSGQHGNQPQHF
CDR3 DNA: TGTGCCAGTAGTTTGTACTCCGGACAGCATGGCAATCAGCCCCAGCATTTT

J gene: TRBJ2-1
D gene: NA
clone size: NA
V gene: TRBV7-6
CDR3 protein: CASSAYRELSSYNEQFF
CDR3 DNA: TGTGCCAGCAGCGCGTACCGGGAGTTAAGCTCCTACAATGAGCAGTTCTTC

J gene: TRBJ2-7
D gene: TRBD1
clone size: NA
V gene: TRBV14
CDR3 protein: CASSQDDGQGYEQYF
CDR3 DNA: TGTGCCAGCAGCCAAGATGATGGACAGGGCTACGAGCAGTACTTC